Presented here are 25 T cell receptor beta chains from one specimen sequenced in a study of immune evolution from preneoplasia to lung adenocarcinoma. Here immunoSEQ multiplex PCR was the method, and the copy in TCRdb shows in-frame clones only, minus some. Of some 5,000 clones listed, roughly four fifths were seen once; the top ten hold 8.3%. The sample consisted of FFPE lung adenocarcinoma in situ tissue. Receptor source: a person aged 65 to 85 with lung adenocarcinoma.

The chain is built from TRBV18 and TRBJ1-3; TRBD1 aligns across 8 bases. From germline, CDR1 is KGHSH and CDR2 LQKENI. With V trimmed by 3 bases and J by 8 bases, 9 bases remained unmatched. The CDR3 length is 15 residues. CDR3 region: CASSPWSGGADTIYF. CDR3 coding DNA: TGTGCCAGCTCACCGTGGTCAGGGGGCGCGGACACCATATATTTT.

In its sample, this clone was seen once. The chain recombines TRBV28 with TRBJ1-2; D perhaps matches TRBD1 (5 bases). CDR1 is MDHEN and CDR2 is SYDVKM in the germline V gene. V was trimmed by 5 bases and J by 7 bases, leaving 11 bases between them. The CDR3 loop spans 12 amino acids. The CDR3 is CASSLGTIGYTF. The CDR3 bases are TGTGCCAGCAGTCTCGGGACTATTGGCTACACCTTC.

The chain combines TRBV27 with TRBJ2-1; 11 bases agree with TRBD1. Germline V gene lookup returns CDR1 MNHEY and CDR2 SMNVEV (reference sequence). This CDR3 region has 14 residues. V shed 2 bases, J shed 9 bases, and the junction held 3 bases outside the gene matches. As DNA, the CDR3 is TGTGCCAGCAGTTTAGGGACAGGGGGAGGTGAGCAGTTCTTC. Translation: CASSLGTGGGEQFF.

V usage is TRBV28 and J usage is TRBJ2-7; tentative D call: TRBD1 (6 bases). The V end lost 8 bases, the J end lost 4 bases, and 24 bases lay between the germline ends. Germline V lookup: CDR1 MDHEN, CDR2 SYDVKM. This CDR3 contains 16 residues. In nucleotides, the CDR3 is TGTGCCAGCTCGGCCATTAAACAGGGTCGGTCTTACGAGCAGTACTTC. Translating gives CASSAIKQGRSYEQYF.

CDR3 region: CASSLLGVILDTIYF. The CDR3 bases are TGTGCCAGCAGCCTCCTGGGGGTTATCTTAGACACCATATATTTT. This chain links TRBV6-6 with TRBJ1-3, with D possibly matching TRBD1 (5 bases). Looked up from germline, CDR1 is MNHNY and CDR2 is SVGAGI (reference sequence). The length of the CDR3 is 15 residues. V dropped 6 bases and J dropped 8 bases, with 20 bases sitting between them.

The chain couples TRBV11-2 to TRBJ2-7, with a weak D call TRBD2 (6 bases). This CDR3 comprises 14 residues. Germline assignment: CDR1 SGHAT and CDR2 FQNNGV. V was pared by 3 bases and J by 4 bases, with 13 bases between. CDR3 DNA: TGTGCCAGCAGCTTCCCCGGCGGGATTTACGAGCAGTACTTC. Its translation: CASSFPGGIYEQYF.

This rearrangement joins TRBV7-9 to TRBJ1-2, with D uncertain. Germline CDR1 and CDR2: SEHNR and FQNEAQ (reference sequence). Trimming removed 1 base from V and 8 bases from J, with 8 bases in between. There are 12 residues in the CDR3. The CDR3 spells CASSLDLRGYTF. The CDR3 nucleotides are TGTGCCAGCAGCTTAGATCTGCGGGGCTACACCTTC.

The V and J genes are TRBV2 and TRBJ2-2, with D uncertain. This CDR3 has 14 residues. CDR1 SNHLY and CDR2 FYNNEI come from the germline V gene. Trimming removed 4 bases at V and 0 bases at J, with 6 bases between. The CDR3 here is CASSGGANTGELFF. The CDR3 DNA reads TGTGCCAGCAGTGGAGGTGCGAACACCGGGGAGCTGTTTTTT.

CDR3 amino acids: CASSPSGGQGSSYNEQFF. As DNA, the CDR3 is TGTGCCAGCTCACCCTCGGGGGGGCAAGGAAGCTCCTACAATGAGCAGTTCTTC. The chain links TRBV18 to TRBJ2-1, with 8 positions matching TRBD2. The CDR3 spans 18 residues. V shed 3 bases and J 0 bases; nucleotides not matched to a gene: 10. CDR1 is KGHSH, CDR2 LQKENI, per germline.

This clone has only one observation. The chain employs TRBV9 and TRBJ2-2; D tentatively fits TRBD1 or TRBD2 (6 bases each). V gave up 4 bases and J gave up 5 bases, with 18 bases separating them. The V gene's germline CDR1 is SGDLS and CDR2 YYNGEE. The CDR3 loop spans 16 amino acids. The CDR3, as DNA: TGTGCCAGCAGCATTTTCGACCAAGGGGGGACCGGGGAGCTGTTTTTT. Amino acid sequence: CASSIFDQGGTGELFF.

The chain is built from TRBV18 and TRBJ1-5; 12 positions agree with TRBD1. Germline values: CDR1 KGHSH, CDR2 LQKENI. Unmatched junction bases numbered 8, after V lost 8 bases and J lost 6 bases. CDR3 size: 15 residues. The DNA of the CDR3 is TGTGCCAGCGAAGAGGGACAGGGGGCGGGTCAGCCCCAGCATTTT. It specifies CASEEGQGAGQPQHF.

V and J are TRBV10-1 and TRBJ2-7; possibly TRBD1 for D (6 bases). V lost 5 bases, J lost 6 bases, and 11 bases lay in between. Germline lookup yields CDR1 WNHNN and CDR2 SYGVQD (reference sequence). The CDR3 sequence is 12 residues long. The CDR3 loop is CASSPGTTEQYF. The CDR3 region has the DNA TGCGCCAGCAGTCCCGGGACAACCGAGCAGTACTTC.

CDR3 in amino acids: CATSRARGGSDTQYF. In nucleotides, the CDR3 is TGTGCCACCAGCAGAGCGCGGGGTGGATCAGATACGCAGTATTTT. The chain couples TRBV15 to TRBJ2-3, with D possibly TRBD2 on 6 matching bases. Germline V gene data show CDR1 as LNHNV and CDR2 as YYDKDF (reference sequence). The CDR3 runs to 15 residues. The germline V and J ends were trimmed by 1 base and 4 bases, with 12 bases remaining between them.

The V and J genes are TRBV6-1 and TRBJ2-7, with TRBD2 identical over 10 bases. The CDR3 extends over 12 amino acids. Germline CDR1 is MNHNS and CDR2 is SASEGT. The V and J ends lost 9 bases and 2 bases, in that order; junction bases with no gene match: 1. The CDR3 region is CASSGRTYEQYF. The CDR3 bases are TGTGCCAGTAGCGGGAGGACCTACGAGCAGTACTTC.

The chain carries TRBV30 and TRBJ1-6; 7 bases map to TRBD1. J gave up 7 bases and V 5 bases, and 5 bases lay outside the gene matches. The germline V gene encodes CDR1 GTSNPN and CDR2 SVGIG (reference sequence). This CDR3 comprises 13 residues. The CDR3 DNA reads TGTGCCTGGTCACAGGGGTCAAATTCACCCCTCCACTTT. Translating it yields CAWSQGSNSPLHF.

The chain is built from TRBV7-6 and TRBJ2-2; D not certain. The CDR3 runs to 13 residues. V dropped 5 bases and J dropped 7 bases, with 11 bases sitting between them. Germline CDR1 reads SGHVS; CDR2 reads FNYEAQ. This CDR3 reads CASSVKDGGELFF. DNA of the CDR3: TGTGCCAGCAGCGTAAAGGACGGCGGGGAGCTGTTTTTT.

Details on this clone: A junction end diverges from the germline sequence, so it may reflect a read error. The chain is built from TRBV5-6 and TRBJ1-2, with 11 bases matching TRBD1. The CDR3 loop spans 12 amino acids. Germline V gene data show CDR1 as SGHDT and CDR2 as YYEEEE. The CDR3 is CASRSGTGGSIF. The CDR3 DNA reads TGTGCCAGCAGATCCGGGACAGGGGGTTCGATCTTC.

The V gene is TRBV5-1, the J gene TRBJ2-1; D is ambiguous. The CDR3 contains 14 residues. Per the germline V gene, CDR1 is SGHRS and CDR2 is YFSETQ. The germline V and J ends were trimmed by 7 bases and 3 bases, with 14 bases remaining between them. CDR3 protein: CASRGDIGYNEQFF. The CDR3 region has the DNA TGCGCCAGCCGTGGGGATATCGGCTACAATGAGCAGTTCTTC.

This clone was observed once. This chain joins TRBV6-5 and TRBJ1-1, with D unclear. The CDR3 spans 14 residues. In germline, CDR1 is MNHEY, CDR2 SVGAGI. Trimming cost V 9 bases and J 4 bases, with 18 bases left between them. The CDR3 DNA follows: TGTGCCAGTCACGGGCCGGCCCGGGGCACTGAAGCTTTCTTT. Translating gives CASHGPARGTEAFF.

The chain joins TRBV21-1 to TRBJ2-1. TRBV21-1 is reported as a pseudogene. The CDR3 totals 16 residues. The CDR3 nucleotides are TGTGCCAGCAGCAAAGCGGCAGATTTACTTTACAATGAGCAGTTCTTC. This sequence encodes CASSKAADLLYNEQFF.

This clone has a single count. The chain couples TRBV27 to TRBJ2-1; TRBD2 matches at 10 bases. The J segment lost 1 base and the V segment lost 3 bases, leaving 3 bases of the junction unmatched. The CDR3 totals 16 residues. Germline loops: CDR1 MNHEY, CDR2 SMNVEV (reference sequence). This CDR3 reads CASSFGSGGSYNEQFF. The CDR3 DNA is TGTGCCAGCAGTTTTGGTAGCGGGGGGTCCTACAATGAGCAGTTCTTC.

Only one count was recorded for this clone. The chain joins TRBV19 to TRBJ2-7, with D possibly being TRBD2 (5 bases). The CDR3 length is 13 residues. The V end lost 3 bases, the J end lost 2 bases, and 8 bases lay between the germline ends. Germline V CDR1 and CDR2: LNHDA, SQIVND (reference sequence). CDR3 nucleotides: TGTGCCAGTAGTATTGGACTTACCTACGAGCAGTACTTC. Translating gives CASSIGLTYEQYF.

V gene TRBV5-4 combines with J gene TRBJ2-5; 9 nucleotides align to TRBD2. The CDR3 length is 15 residues. The germline gives CDR1 SGHNT, CDR2 YYREEE (reference sequence). V dropped 5 bases and J dropped 2; count of bases not matched to a gene: 7. The CDR3 region is CASRSGTSRQETQYF. The CDR3 region has the DNA TGTGCCAGCAGGTCCGGGACTAGCCGGCAAGAGACCCAGTACTTC. Supplemented by reference TRBV5-4 and TRBJ2-5, the full variable domain reads ETGVTQSPTHLIKTRGQQVTLRCSSQSGHNTVSWYQQALGQGPQFIFQYYREEENGRGNFPPRFSGLQFPNYSSELNVNALELDDSALYLCASRSGTSRQETQYFGPGTRLLVL.

V is TRBV6-5 and J is TRBJ1-2; 8 bases match TRBD1. V was clipped by 6 bases and J by 8 bases; unmatched bases: 8. CDR3 length equals 13 residues. Germline V lookup: CDR1 MNHEY, CDR2 SVGAGI. The CDR3 DNA follows: TGTGCCAGCAGCCCTGGACAGGGAGGCGGCTACACCTTC. This encodes CASSPGQGGGYTF.

This rearrangement joins TRBV5-8 to TRBJ2-5; D is ambiguous. Germline V gene lookup returns CDR1 SGHTS and CDR2 YDEGEE. Trimming left V 2 bases short and J 3 bases short, with 8 bases between. This CDR3 contains 13 residues. Here the CDR3 reads CASSFMLKETQYF. CDR3 DNA sequence: TGTGCCAGCAGCTTTATGCTCAAAGAGACCCAGTACTTC.